The text below deals with one T cell receptor beta chain. This CDR3 has 15 residues. Germline CDR1 MGHRA, CDR2 YSYEKL. Trimming stripped 1 base from V and 5 bases from J, with 13 bases between. These data are taken from a study of control samples from healthy donors and cancer patients. Method: immunoSEQ multiplex PCR; TCRdb's copy keeps in-frame clones and lacks some. This table holds about 180,000 clones, over 85% found once. Sequenced sample: blood. This clonotype was obtained from a man aged 30 to 39 in good health. The chain recombines TRBV4-1 with TRBJ2-3, with TRBD1 as a possible D gene (5 bases). CDR3 protein: CASSQGQGLGDTQYF. The CDR3 coding sequence is TGCGCCAGCAGCCAAGGTCAGGGATTGGGAGATACGCAGTATTTT.